This TCR beta chain was identified during a study of CD8+CD57+ T cells in acquired aplastic anemia. This clonotype was observed at least ten times. An expansion of CD8+CD57+ cells by flow cytometry had been shown in patients chosen for sequencing. Profiles of TCR beta VDJ and CDR3 were generated from a genomic DNA template. TCRdb re-derived calls from the reads in MiXCR, one entry per CDR3 protein. The data show 150,000 or so distinct CDR3 sequences, under 55% seen once. Germline loops: CDR1 SGHVS, CDR2 FQNEAQ. V was clipped by 2 bases and J by 8 bases, with 9 bases between them. This CDR3 has 12 amino acids.

The V call is TRBV7-8, the J call TRBJ1-2; D call uncertain. The sample taken for sequencing was sorted CD4+, CD8+, or CD8+CD57+ T cells (not recorded which) from PBMCs. The sequence came from a human donor with aplastic anemia. CDR3 residues: CASSLTSGGYTF. The CDR3 region has the DNA TGTGCCAGCAGCTTAACGAGTGGCGGCTACACCTTC.